Sequencing of this TCR beta chain was carried out in a study of cytomegalovirus exposure and HLA in healthy donors. Comments on this clone: Its matching antigen is unknown.

The CDR3 has 16 residues. Germline V lookup: CDR1 SGHTA, CDR2 FQGNSA. The ends lost 2 bases at V and 8 bases at J; junction bases unmatched: 12. General study points: In an earlier analysis, about 90% or about 30%: the productive usage of most TCR beta V segments. It was likely that a cluster of highly shared sequence variants was a sequencing artifact.

Amplification used 60 Vbeta primers and 13 Jbeta primers. The method was immunoSEQ multiplex PCR; TCRdb's version includes in-frame clones alone and lacks a portion of them. The sample lists roughly 150,000 clones; 82% were seen once. Sequenced sample: PBMCs. The J gene is TRBJ1-2, the V gene TRBV7-2; 9 nucleotides line up with TRBD1. The receptor's source is a male donor in good health and CMV-seronegative. Here the CDR3 DNA reads TGTGCCAGCAGCTTAACATTAACAGGGGGCGGAGGCGGCTACACCTTC. Its translation is CASSLTLTGGGGGYTF.